Shown below are 13 T cell receptor beta chains from a single sample sequenced in a study of cytomegalovirus exposure and HLA in healthy donors. Vbeta (60) and Jbeta (13) primers were used in the PCR. Measured with immunoSEQ multiplex PCR; TCRdb has only the in-frame clones, and not every one. The data show 100,000 to 150,000 clones, about 63% seen once. Material: PBMCs. These receptors were obtained from a young man in good health and CMV-seropositive.

The chain carries TRBV4-3 and TRBJ2-1, with 7 bases fitting TRBD1. Germline CDR1 reads LGHNA; CDR2 reads YSLEER. The CDR3 consists of 13 residues. The ends lost 0 bases at V and 12 bases at J; junction bases unmatched: 5. The CDR3 here is CASSQDTGTVQFF. The CDR3 DNA reads TGCGCCAGCAGCCAAGACACCGGGACAGTGCAGTTCTTC.

The chain combines TRBV10-3 with TRBJ1-4, with 9 bases matching TRBD1. Germline trimming cut 10 bases from V and 8 bases from J; bases unmatched to any gene: 8. Germline lookup yields CDR1 ENHRY and CDR2 SYGVKD. CDR3 length equals 13 residues. In DNA, the CDR3 is TGTGCCACCTGGACAGGGGTGGACGAAAAACTGTTTTTT. Protein sequence: CATWTGVDEKLFF.

The CDR3 coding sequence is TGCGCCAGCAGCTTGGTCAAGAGTAGCGGGAGTGACGAGCAGTACTTC. This gives the protein CASSLVKSSGSDEQYF. V and J are TRBV5-1 and TRBJ2-7; 9 bases agree with TRBD2. The CDR3 has 16 residues. V dropped 0 bases and J dropped 5; count of bases not matched to a gene: 9. Per the germline V gene, CDR1 is SGHRS and CDR2 is YFSETQ.

V gene TRBV5-1 combines with J gene TRBJ2-3; D is possibly TRBD2 (6 bases). Between the trimmed V and J ends, which lost 6 bases and 5 bases, there was a span of 19 bases. This CDR3 comprises 15 residues. Germline V CDR1 and CDR2: SGHRS, YFSETQ. The CDR3 sequence is CASTTVVGSGDTQYF. CDR3 DNA: TGCGCCAGCACCACCGTGGTCGGGAGTGGAGATACGCAGTATTTT.

The chain combines TRBV21-1 with TRBJ2-4; the D call of TRBD1 is as the table states it, not checked on the DNA. TRBV21-1 is deemed a pseudogene. The CDR3 has 15 residues. This chain's CDR3 is CASTQGSLAKNIQYF. CDR3 in DNA: TGTGCCAGTACCCAGGGGTCATTAGCCAAAAACATTCAGTACTTC.

The rearrangement uses TRBV27 and TRBJ2-1; TRBD2 matches 7 bases. The CDR3 sequence is 15 residues long. Germline V gene lookup returns CDR1 MNHEY and CDR2 SMNVEV (reference sequence). V shed 4 bases, J shed 0 bases, and the junction held 3 bases outside the gene matches. CDR3 sequence: CASSWGGDSYNEQFF. The CDR3 DNA reads TGTGCCAGCAGTTGGGGGGGGGACTCCTACAATGAGCAGTTCTTC.

The chain uses TRBV10-1 and TRBJ1-1, with 7 positions matching TRBD1. Germline V gene sequence: CDR1 WNHNN, CDR2 SYGVQD (reference sequence). This CDR3 has 17 amino acids. After removal of 6 bases from V and 3 bases from J, the junction contained 16 bases not matched to a gene. The CDR3 reads CASSGRGQVRRDTEAFF. The CDR3 DNA sequence: TGCGCCAGCAGCGGAAGGGGGCAGGTTCGGAGAGACACTGAAGCTTTCTTT.

This clone was observed a few times. V and J are TRBV4-3 and TRBJ2-1, with TRBD2 matching 15 bases. The V and J ends lost 4 bases and 2 bases, in that order; junction bases with no gene match: 12. CDR3 length: 20 amino acids. Germline CDR1 reads LGHNA; CDR2 reads YSLEER. CDR3 sequence (DNA): TGCGCCAGCAGCCCCAGGGGACTAGCGGGAGGCAAAGGGGCCTACAATGAGCAGTTCTTC. Translating it yields CASSPRGLAGGKGAYNEQFF.

This clone has only a few counts. This sequence joins TRBV18 and TRBJ1-1; 7 bases agree with TRBD1. Germline-derived CDR1 and CDR2 are KGHSH and LQKENI. Germline trimming cut 4 bases from V and 4 bases from J; bases unmatched to any gene: 12. There are 16 residues in the CDR3. The CDR3: CASSLTYYSGGTEAFF. DNA of the CDR3: TGTGCCAGCTCACTCACCTATTACTCAGGGGGCACTGAAGCTTTCTTT.

J is TRBJ1-2 and V is TRBV4-3; TRBD1 might be the D (6 bases). Germline loops: CDR1 LGHNA, CDR2 YSLEER. The CDR3 is 16 amino acids. Trimming shortened V by 6 bases and J by 7 bases, and 24 bases separated the two germline ends. The CDR3 sequence: CASRSRGRGDLAGYTF. The CDR3 region has the DNA TGCGCCAGCAGGTCCCGGGGGAGGGGGGACCTGGCTGGCTACACCTTC.

The rearrangement uses TRBV5-1 and TRBJ2-5; 7 nucleotides match TRBD1. J lost 3 bases, V lost 4 bases, and 6 bases had no gene match. The germline V gene encodes CDR1 SGHRS and CDR2 YFSETQ. The CDR3 has 14 residues. CDR3 in amino acids: CASSGDSYKETQYF. The CDR3 nucleotides are TGCGCCAGCAGCGGGGACAGCTACAAAGAGACCCAGTACTTC.

The chain has TRBV6-4 and TRBJ1-2; D gene uncertain. The CDR3 runs 13 residues. CDR1 is MRHNA and CDR2 is SNTAGT in the germline V gene. V gave up 4 bases and J gave up 8 bases, with 14 bases separating them. In DNA, the CDR3 is TGTGCCAGCAGTGGTGGGGAGGCCGCGGGCTACACCTTC. Translation gives CASSGGEAAGYTF.

The chain carries TRBV10-1 and TRBJ2-4, with TRBD2 identical over 13 bases. Germline CDR1 and CDR2: WNHNN and SYGVQD (reference sequence). Unmatched junction bases numbered 8, after V lost 2 bases and J lost 1 base. The CDR3 sequence is 19 residues long. CDR3 in DNA: TGCGCCAGCAGTGAGCTAAGGACTAGCGGGAGTGCTGCCAAAAACATTCAGTACTTC. This codes for CASSELRTSGSAAKNIQYF.